One sample yielded the 27 T cell receptor beta chains listed below, sequenced in a study of vaccination effects on CD4 cells after COVID-19. The assay was immunoSEQ multiplex PCR, and TCRdb's table has in-frame clones only and misses some. The sample lists around 50,000 clones, 76% occurring once. Their specific antigens are unknown. Before any sequencing was done, the ViraFEST assay used viral peptide pools to expand antigen-specific CD4+ T cells. The authors isolated CD4+ T cells after nine to eleven days of culture. Sometime from March through December 2020, the person acquired a SARS-CoV-2 infection that PCR confirmed. This material consisted of CD4+ T cells from PBMCs cultured with HIV peptides, taken before COVID-19 vaccination. Specified subset: HIV-1 Nef peptide pool negative control/reference culture. The receptors derive from a human donor who had a prior SARS-CoV-2 infection.

This sequence joins TRBV4-2 and TRBJ2-1; 11 bases map to TRBD2. Looked up from germline, CDR1 is LGHNA and CDR2 is YNFKEQ. The CDR3 loop spans 19 amino acids. Trimming at V came to 0 bases and at J to 1 base, leaving 8 bases not matched to a gene. The CDR3 region has the DNA TGTGCCAGCAGCCAAGAGGCCCCTAGCGGGGGGTTATCCTACAATGAGCAGTTCTTC. Residues: CASSQEAPSGGLSYNEQFF.

This sequence joins TRBV5-1 and TRBJ2-3; 10 bases fit TRBD1. The CDR3 is made up of 16 amino acids. V lost 3 bases and J lost 5; bases outside the gene matches: 9. Germline V lookup: CDR1 SGHRS, CDR2 YFSETQ. The CDR3 nucleotides read TGCGCCAGCAGCTCGGGTGACAGGGGGCGAGGAGATACGCAGTATTTT. Protein product: CASSSGDRGRGDTQYF.

The chain links TRBV5-6 to TRBJ2-7; a possible D gene is TRBD2 (7 bases). CDR3 length: 15 residues. Germline CDR1 reads SGHDT; CDR2 reads YYEEEE. Trimming stripped 1 base from V and 6 bases from J, with 17 bases between. As DNA, the CDR3 is TGTGCCAGCAGCTTGATGGGGGGGGCCTCTTTCGAGCAGTACTTC. Its translation is CASSLMGGASFEQYF.

The gene calls are TRBV9 and TRBJ2-7, with 8 bases aligning to TRBD2. V lost 4 bases to trimming and J lost 5 bases; unmatched junction nucleotides: 14. Germline-derived CDR1 and CDR2 are SGDLS and YYNGEE. The CDR3 runs to 16 residues. CDR3 nucleotide sequence: TGTGCCAGCAGCCCAGTTGAGCGGGGGCCTCTTAACGAGCAGTACTTC. Its protein product is CASSPVERGPLNEQYF.

The V call is TRBV7-2, the J call TRBJ1-6; D not resolved. V dropped 1 base and J dropped 4 bases, with 8 bases sitting between them. The CDR3 loop spans 15 amino acids. The germline V gene encodes CDR1 SGHTA and CDR2 FQGNSA. CDR3 sequence: CASSLVAAYNSPLHF. In nucleotides, the CDR3 is TGTGCCAGCAGCTTAGTAGCAGCTTATAATTCACCCCTCCACTTT. The full variable domain, completed using reference TRBV7-2 and TRBJ1-6, is GAGVSQSPSNKVTEKGKDVELRCDPISGHTALYWYRQSLGQGLEFLIYFQGNSAPDKSGLPSDRFSAERTGGSVSTLTIQRTQQEDSAVYLCASSLVAAYNSPLHFGNGTRLTVT.

The chain uses TRBV14 and TRBJ2-3, with D unclear. This CDR3 spans 12 amino acids. CDR1 SGHDN and CDR2 FVKESK come from the germline V gene. Trimming left V 4 bases short and J 4 bases short, with 6 bases between. The CDR3 nucleotides are TGTGCCAGCAGCCCTACACCAGATACGCAGTATTTT. It is translated as CASSPTPDTQYF.

V gene TRBV18 combines with J gene TRBJ2-7; no clear D. CDR3 length: 16 residues. CDR1 KGHSH and CDR2 LQKENI come from the germline V gene. V was cut by 2 bases and J by 0 bases, with 14 bases left in between. CDR3 region: CASSPLEPGLSYEQYF. CDR3 nucleotides: TGTGCCAGCTCACCATTAGAACCGGGCCTCTCCTACGAGCAGTACTTC.

The chain couples TRBV5-6 to TRBJ1-2; perhaps TRBD1 as D (6 bases). CDR1 is SGHDT, CDR2 YYEEEE, per germline. Deletions cut 4 bases from V and 4 bases from J, with 14 bases between. CDR3 size: 14 residues. CDR3 loop: CASSQTGNFYGYTF. CDR3 DNA: TGTGCCAGCAGCCAAACAGGGAATTTCTATGGCTACACCTTC. The full variable domain, rest sourced from reference TRBV5-6 and TRBJ1-2, is DAGVTQSPTHLIKTRGQQVTLRCSPKSGHDTVSWYQQALGQGPQFIFQYYEEEERQRGNFPDRFSGHQFPNYSSELNVNALLLGDSALYLCASSQTGNFYGYTFGSGTRLTVV.

The chain combines TRBV5-4 with TRBJ1-4, with TRBD1 identical over 7 bases. J was trimmed by 6 bases and V by 4 bases; bases with no gene match: 6. The germline V gene has CDR1 SGHNT and CDR2 YYREEE (reference sequence). CDR3 length equals 14 residues. CDR3 residues: CASSKTGVDEKLFF. CDR3 in DNA: TGTGCCAGCAGCAAAACAGGGGTGGATGAAAAACTGTTTTTT.

In this sample, this clone turned up a few times. The genes are TRBV7-3 and TRBJ1-1, with D unclear. This CDR3 comprises 13 residues. The germline V gene has CDR1 SGHTA and CDR2 FQGTGA. Trimming left V 0 bases short and J 10 bases short, with 12 bases between. The CDR3 is CASSLTPETGAFF. The CDR3 bases are TGTGCCAGCAGCTTAACCCCCGAGACGGGAGCTTTCTTT. The entire variable domain, with the rest obtained from reference TRBV7-3 and TRBJ1-1, is as follows: GAGVSQTPSNKVTEKGKYVELRCDPISGHTALYWYRQSLGQGPEFLIYFQGTGAADDSGLPNDRFFAVRPEGSVSTLKIQRTERGDSAVYLCASSLTPETGAFFGQGTRLTVV.

The chain couples TRBV7-2 to TRBJ2-5, with D unresolved. The germline V gene encodes CDR1 SGHTA and CDR2 FQGNSA. The CDR3 is made up of 14 amino acids. Between the trimmed V and J ends, which lost 1 base and 5 bases, there was a span of 11 bases. For the CDR3, the DNA is TGTGCCAGCAGCTTAGGGTCCGATTACGAGACCCAGTACTTC. Protein product: CASSLGSDYETQYF.

The gene calls are TRBV5-1 and TRBJ2-7, with 7 bases identical to TRBD1. Losses at the gene ends were 0 bases for V and 4 bases for J; bases not matched to a gene: 7. This CDR3 has 15 amino acids. Germline CDR1 is SGHRS and CDR2 is YFSETQ. The CDR3 region is CASSLVGGARYEQYF. CDR3 nucleotides: TGCGCCAGCAGCTTGGTAGGGGGCGCCAGGTACGAGCAGTACTTC. Full variable domain (remainder filled in from reference TRBV5-1 and TRBJ2-7): KAGVTQTPRYLIKTRGQQVTLSCSPISGHRSVSWYQQTPGQGLQFLFEYFSETQRNKGNFPGRFSGRQFSNSRSEMNVSTLELGDSALYLCASSLVGGARYEQYFGPGTRLTVT.

The rearrangement joins TRBV5-1 to TRBJ2-1, with TRBD2 identical over 9 bases. There are 12 residues in the CDR3. Germline trimming cut 9 bases from V and 3 bases from J; bases unmatched to any gene: 1. The germline V gene encodes CDR1 SGHRS and CDR2 YFSETQ. The CDR3 region is CATSGDYNEQFF. CDR3 DNA: TGCGCCACTAGCGGGGACTACAATGAGCAGTTCTTC.

V usage is TRBV7-8 and J usage is TRBJ1-2; D ambiguous. V was cut by 4 bases and J by 9 bases, with 15 bases left in between. CDR3 length: 13 residues. Germline V gene data show CDR1 as SGHVS and CDR2 as FQNEAQ. CDR3 region: CASSSDPDARYTF. As DNA, the CDR3 is TGTGCCAGCAGCTCTGACCCCGATGCGCGCTACACCTTC. Filled out from reference TRBV7-8 and TRBJ1-2, the complete variable domain reads GAGVSQSPRYKVAKRGQDVALRCDPISGHVSLFWYQQALGQGPEFLTYFQNEAQLDKSGLPSDRFFAERPEGSVSTLKIQRTQQEDSAVYLCASSSDPDARYTFGSGTRLTVV.

The sample holds a few counts of this clone. V usage is TRBV14 and J usage is TRBJ2-3; D is unclear. This CDR3 contains 13 residues. V lost 1 base and J lost 7, with 9 bases in between. Germline assignment: CDR1 SGHDN and CDR2 FVKESK. CDR3 sequence (DNA): TGTGCCAGCAGCCAAGTCGTCCTGAATACGCAGTATTTT. This sequence encodes CASSQVVLNTQYF.

The V call is TRBV28, the J call TRBJ2-5; a possible D gene is TRBD1 (6 bases). Germline V gives CDR1 MDHEN, CDR2 SYDVKM. There are 14 residues in the CDR3. Between the trimmed V and J ends, which lost 4 bases and 1 base, there was a span of 10 bases. The CDR3 coding sequence is TGTGCCAGCAGTTCAGGACAGTTCCAAGAGACCCAGTACTTC. Protein sequence: CASSSGQFQETQYF.

The chain carries TRBV5-1 and TRBJ2-7; 10 nucleotides line up with TRBD1. This CDR3 has 15 amino acids. Germline-derived CDR1 and CDR2 are SGHRS and YFSETQ. The J segment lost 4 bases and the V segment lost 0 bases, leaving 4 bases of the junction unmatched. For the CDR3, the DNA is TGCGCCAGCAGCTTGGTATGGGACAGGGGTTACGAGCAGTACTTC. Its translation: CASSLVWDRGYEQYF.

V is TRBV30 and J is TRBJ2-5; 7 positions match TRBD2. The CDR3 extends over 13 amino acids. The germline V gene encodes CDR1 GTSNPN and CDR2 SVGIG (reference sequence). V lost 2 bases, J lost 7 bases, and 7 bases stayed unmatched. Written as DNA, the CDR3 is TGTGCCTGGAGTACAACTAGCGACGGGACCCAGTACTTC. Translating it yields CAWSTTSDGTQYF. The whole variable domain, remainder taken from reference TRBV30 and TRBJ2-5, is SQTIHQWPATLVQPVGSPLSLECTVEGTSNPNLYWYRQAAGRGLQLLFYSVGIGQISSEVPQNLSASRPQDRQFILSSKKLLLSDSGFYLCAWSTTSDGTQYFGPGTRLLVL.

The J gene is TRBJ2-1, the V gene TRBV10-1; TRBD1 matches 9 bases. This CDR3 contains 15 residues. Germline V gives CDR1 WNHNN, CDR2 SYGVQD (reference sequence). J lost 7 bases, V lost 3 bases, and 7 bases had no gene match. The CDR3 region has the DNA TGCGCCAGCAGTGAAGGGACAGGGTTAGGGAATGAGCAGTTCTTC. Translating gives CASSEGTGLGNEQFF.

V gene TRBV24-1 combines with J gene TRBJ2-3; TRBD2 might be the D (6 bases). The germline V gene has CDR1 KGHDR and CDR2 SFDVKD. Trimming took off 2 bases at V and 0 bases at J, with 14 bases between the two ends. The CDR3 contains 17 residues. CDR3 sequence reads: CATSDSAPGTSTDTQYF. The DNA of the CDR3 is TGTGCCACCAGTGATTCTGCCCCCGGGACTAGCACAGATACGCAGTATTTT.

This chain connects TRBV30 to TRBJ1-2; perhaps TRBD1 as D (6 bases). The V gene's germline CDR1 is GTSNPN and CDR2 SVGIG (reference sequence). V shed 3 bases and J shed 6 bases, with 20 bases lying between them. The CDR3 covers 15 residues. CDR3 in amino acids: CAWSLPWGQVNGYTF. The CDR3 DNA follows: TGTGCCTGGAGCCTCCCCTGGGGGCAAGTGAATGGCTACACCTTC.

The rearrangement uses TRBV5-8 and TRBJ2-5, with D possibly TRBD2 on 6 matching bases. Looked up from germline, CDR1 is SGHTS and CDR2 is YDEGEE. The CDR3 is 14 residues long. Deletions cut 4 bases from V and 4 bases from J, with 14 bases between. CDR3 loop: CASSTDYGLETQYF. The CDR3 DNA sequence: TGTGCCAGCAGCACGGACTATGGTTTAGAGACCCAGTACTTC. Looking up the rest from reference TRBV5-8 and TRBJ2-5 gives the full variable domain: EAGVTQSPTHLIKTRGQQATLRCSPISGHTSVYWYQQALGLGLQFLLWYDEGEERNRGNFPPRFSGRQFPNYSSELNVNALELEDSALYLCASSTDYGLETQYFGPGTRLLVL.

V and J are TRBV5-4 and TRBJ1-1; perhaps TRBD1 as D (6 bases). This CDR3 is built from 15 residues. From germline, CDR1 is SGHNT and CDR2 YYREEE (reference sequence). Deletions cut 0 bases from V and 4 bases from J, with 13 bases between. The CDR3 DNA reads TGTGCCAGCAGCTTGGGAGGGGGTGAGGGCACTGAAGCTTTCTTT. This sequence encodes CASSLGGGEGTEAFF. Using reference TRBV5-4 and TRBJ1-1 for the parts outside the CDR3, the full variable domain is ETGVTQSPTHLIKTRGQQVTLRCSSQSGHNTVSWYQQALGQGPQFIFQYYREEENGRGNFPPRFSGLQFPNYSSELNVNALELDDSALYLCASSLGGGEGTEAFFGQGTRLTVV.

This clone was counted a single time. The V gene is TRBV12-5, the J gene TRBJ1-1; D unresolved. CDR1 LGHNT and CDR2 FRNRAP come from the germline V gene. This CDR3 is built from 18 residues. V was trimmed by 2 bases and J by 3 bases, leaving 22 bases between them. The DNA of the CDR3 is TGTGCTAGTGGTTTGTCCTCTCCAGCCCAGAGACACGACACTGAAGCTTTCTTT. The encoded protein is CASGLSSPAQRHDTEAFF. Looking up the rest from reference TRBV12-5 and TRBJ1-1 gives the full variable domain: DARVTQTPRHKVTEMGQEVTMRCQPILGHNTVFWYRQTMMQGLELLAYFRNRAPLDDSGMPKDRFSAEMPDATLATLKIQPSEPRDSAVYFCASGLSSPAQRHDTEAFFGQGTRLTVV.

The rearrangement joins TRBV7-2 to TRBJ2-3; the D is unclear. CDR3 length: 14 residues. Germline V CDR1 and CDR2: SGHTA, FQGNSA. V lost 1 base, J lost 7 bases, and 12 bases lay in between. CDR3 loop: CASSLGTSPNTQYF. CDR3 coding DNA: TGTGCCAGCAGCTTAGGGACCTCCCCAAATACGCAGTATTTT.

The chain carries TRBV29-1 and TRBJ2-3; the D is unclear. Germline V gene lookup returns CDR1 SQVTM and CDR2 ANQGSEA. The V end lost 4 bases, the J end lost 0 bases, and 11 bases lay between the germline ends. This CDR3 region has 14 residues. CDR3 loop: CSVVVAYSTDTQYF. CDR3 nucleotide sequence: TGCAGCGTTGTGGTCGCGTATAGCACAGATACGCAGTATTTT.

The chain recombines TRBV20-1 with TRBJ2-5; D gene uncertain. Trimming removed 3 bases from V and 4 bases from J, with 6 bases in between. The CDR3 spans 11 residues. The germline gives CDR1 DFQATT, CDR2 SNEGSKA (reference sequence). The CDR3 here is CSASSRETQYF. CDR3 DNA: TGCAGTGCTAGTTCCCGAGAGACCCAGTACTTC.